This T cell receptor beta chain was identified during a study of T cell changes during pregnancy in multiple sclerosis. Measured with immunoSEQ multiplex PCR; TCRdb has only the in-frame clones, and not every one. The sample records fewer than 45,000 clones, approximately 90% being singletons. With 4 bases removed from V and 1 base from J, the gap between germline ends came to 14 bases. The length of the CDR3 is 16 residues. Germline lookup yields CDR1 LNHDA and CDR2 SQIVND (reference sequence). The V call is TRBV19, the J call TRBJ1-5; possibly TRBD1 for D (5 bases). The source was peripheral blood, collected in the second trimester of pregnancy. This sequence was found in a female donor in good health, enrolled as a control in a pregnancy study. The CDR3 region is CASSRGDPRSNQPQHF. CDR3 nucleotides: TGTGCCAGTAGTAGGGGGGACCCGCGGAGCAATCAGCCCCAGCATTTT.